These 9 T cell receptor beta chains originate from one sample sequenced in a study of neurological immune-mediated disorders. TCRdb reanalysed the 5' RACE reads using MiXCR and keeps one entry per CDR3 protein. The data show approximately 30,000 distinct CDR3 sequences, with approximately 6.6% seen just once and around 8.5% held by the top ten. Specimen: PBMCs. These receptors were collected from a woman aged 45-65 years in good health.

This clonotype showed up many times. CDR3 in amino acids: CASSPGIITYNEQFF. DNA for the CDR3: TGTGCCAGCAGCCCAGGGATTATCACCTACAATGAGCAGTTCTTC. The chain uses TRBV7-7 and TRBJ2-1; possible D gene TRBD1, 5 bases. V lost 5 bases and J 2 bases, leaving 13 bases between the germline ends. Germline loops: CDR1 SSHAT, CDR2 FNYEAQ (reference sequence). CDR3 length: 15 amino acids. The full variable domain, in which reference TRBV7-7 and TRBJ2-1 provide the parts outside the CDR3, is GAGVSQSPRYKVTKRGQDVTLRCDPISSHATLYWYQQALGQGPEFLTYFNYEAQPDKSGLPSDRFSAERPEGSISTLTIQRTEQRDSAMYRCASSPGIITYNEQFFGPGTRLTVL.

This clonotype was detected ten times or more. The chain uses TRBV5-1 and TRBJ2-7; 13 positions match TRBD2. With 4 bases clipped from V and 3 bases from J, the junction kept 10 bases outside the gene matches. The CDR3 is 17 residues long. Germline V gives CDR1 SGHRS, CDR2 YFSETQ. CDR3 nucleotides: TGCGCCAGCAGCAGATCGGGGACTAGCGGGGATTTCTACGAGCAGTACTTC. Translating it yields CASSRSGTSGDFYEQYF.

This clonotype was recorded many times. The chain joins TRBV10-3 to TRBJ2-5; D not certain. Trimming shortened V by 4 bases and J by 5 bases, and 11 bases separated the two germline ends. This CDR3 contains 13 residues. Germline lookup yields CDR1 ENHRY and CDR2 SYGVKD. This CDR3 reads CAISVSSRETQYF. The DNA for the CDR3 is TGTGCCATCAGTGTGTCTAGTCGGGAGACCCAGTACTTC.

This clonotype was detected many times. V gene TRBV14 combines with J gene TRBJ2-1; 8 bases fit TRBD2. The V gene end was trimmed by 4 bases and the J gene end by 9 bases; junction bases not matched to a gene: 17. Germline V gene lookup returns CDR1 SGHDN and CDR2 FVKESK. The CDR3 spans 17 residues. CDR3 loop: CASSLKAGLEGFSEQFF. Here the CDR3 DNA reads TGTGCCAGCAGCCTTAAGGCGGGACTAGAAGGATTCAGTGAGCAGTTCTTC. Complete variable domain (other parts from reference TRBV14 and TRBJ2-1): EAGVTQFPSHSVIEKGQTVTLRCDPISGHDNLYWYRRVMGKEIKFLLHFVKESKQDESGMPNNRFLAERTGGTYSTLKVQPAELEDSGVYFCASSLKAGLEGFSEQFFGPGTRLTVL.

This clonotype appeared many times. The chain uses TRBV5-6 and TRBJ2-7; tentatively, D is TRBD2 (5 bases). Trimming removed 4 bases at V and 5 bases at J, with 7 bases between. The CDR3 has 11 residues. Germline CDR1 is SGHDT and CDR2 is YYEEEE. DNA of the CDR3: TGTGCCAGCAGCCGGGAAGACGAGCAGTACTTC. Encoded protein: CASSREDEQYF.

This clonotype was counted many times. V gene TRBV5-6 combines with J gene TRBJ2-3; TRBD2 matches 10 bases. CDR3 length equals 16 residues. Trimming removed 2 bases from V and 5 bases from J; junction bases left unmatched: 8. CDR1 is SGHDT and CDR2 is YYEEEE in the germline V gene. DNA of the CDR3: TGTGCCAGCAGCTTATTATCTAGCGGGAGACAAGATACGCAGTATTTT. Its protein is CASSLLSSGRQDTQYF. The full variable domain, rest sourced from reference TRBV5-6 and TRBJ2-3, is DAGVTQSPTHLIKTRGQQVTLRCSPKSGHDTVSWYQQALGQGPQFIFQYYEEEERQRGNFPDRFSGHQFPNYSSELNVNALLLGDSALYLCASSLLSSGRQDTQYFGPGTRLTVL.

This clonotype occurred many times. This chain uses TRBV20-1 with TRBJ1-5; possibly TRBD1 for D (5 bases). Trimming removed 3 bases at V and 7 bases at J, with 13 bases between. The CDR3 is 13 amino acids. The germline gives CDR1 DFQATT, CDR2 SNEGSKA (reference sequence). CDR3 in DNA: TGCAGTGCTAGGCAAGGGACGAGGCAGCCCCAGCATTTT. Protein product: CSARQGTRQPQHF.

This clonotype was counted many times. The chain is built from TRBV10-2 and TRBJ2-3; the D gene is possibly TRBD2 (5 bases). V lost 3 bases and J 4 bases, leaving 17 bases between the germline ends. The length of the CDR3 is 16 residues. CDR1 WSHSY and CDR2 SAAADI come from the germline V gene. CDR3 loop: CASSEDGKISADTQYF. For the CDR3, the DNA is TGCGCCAGCAGTGAAGACGGGAAGATTAGCGCAGATACGCAGTATTTT.

In this sample, this clonotype turned up many times. The chain recombines TRBV20-1 with TRBJ1-2; TRBD1 agrees at 10 bases. The V segment lost 5 bases and the J segment 6 bases; nucleotides outside the gene matches: 18. The CDR3 is 17 residues long. Germline loops: CDR1 DFQATT, CDR2 SNEGSKA (reference sequence). The CDR3 bases are TGCAGTGCTCCCGCCCGGGACAGGGGCTTTGGAGGGAATGGCTACACCTTC. It translates to CSAPARDRGFGGNGYTF.